This T cell receptor beta chain originates from a study of technical replicates of blood from four donors. Libraries were prepared by immunoSEQ multiplex PCR; TCRdb keeps only in-frame clonotypes and omits some of them. This table holds under 95,000 clones, roughly 94% found once. Germline assignment: CDR1 SNHLY and CDR2 FYNNEI. The CDR3 runs 15 residues. J was trimmed by 4 bases and V by 10 bases; bases with no gene match: 15. This receptor was identified in a human donor in good health. V gene TRBV2 combines with J gene TRBJ2-5; 7 bases are shared with TRBD2. Sequenced input: T cells isolated from PBMCs. CDR3: CATSGGGLSGETQYF. In DNA, the CDR3 is TGTGCCACGTCGGGGGGTGGTTTGTCAGGAGAGACCCAGTACTTC.